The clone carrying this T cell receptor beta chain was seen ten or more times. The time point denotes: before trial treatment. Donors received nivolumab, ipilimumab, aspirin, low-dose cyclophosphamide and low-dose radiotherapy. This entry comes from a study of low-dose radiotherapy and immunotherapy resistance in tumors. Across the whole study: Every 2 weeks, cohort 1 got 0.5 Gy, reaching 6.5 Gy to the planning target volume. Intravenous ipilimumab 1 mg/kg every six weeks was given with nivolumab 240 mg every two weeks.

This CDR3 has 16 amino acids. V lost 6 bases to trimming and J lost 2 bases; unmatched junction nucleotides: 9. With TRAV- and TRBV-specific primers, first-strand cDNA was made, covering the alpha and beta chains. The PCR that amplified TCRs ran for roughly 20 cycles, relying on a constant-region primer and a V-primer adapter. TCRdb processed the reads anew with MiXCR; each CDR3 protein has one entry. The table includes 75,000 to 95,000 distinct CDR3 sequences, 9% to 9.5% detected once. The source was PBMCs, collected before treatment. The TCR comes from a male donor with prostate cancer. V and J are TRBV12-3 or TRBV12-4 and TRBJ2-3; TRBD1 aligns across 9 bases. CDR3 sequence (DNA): TGTGCCAGCAGCCGTAACAGGGGGCGGGACACAGATACGCAGTATTTT. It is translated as CASSRNRGRDTDTQYF.